This T cell receptor (beta chain) was captured in a study of patients and donors after allogeneic stem cell transplantation. MiXCR, applied by TCRdb to the RT-PCR reads, yields one record per CDR3 protein. The sample has about 160,000 distinct CDR3 sequences; approximately 28% are singletons. The V gene end was trimmed by 4 bases and the J gene end by 3 bases; junction bases not matched to a gene: 9. CDR1 is SEHNR, CDR2 FQNEAQ, per germline (reference sequence). CDR3 size: 15 residues. The genes are TRBV7-9 and TRBJ2-7, with 7 bases that match TRBD2. The sequence was collected from a human donor who was either an allogeneic HSCT recipient or a stem cell or donor lymphocyte infusion donor (not recorded which). It is not recorded whose cells these are; they may come from a transplant donor. Sequenced: blood, either unsorted or a sorted T cell fraction (not recorded which). For the CDR3, the DNA is TGTGCCAGCAGCTCCATGGGCGGGGGATACTACGAGCAGTACTTC. Translation gives CASSSMGGGYYEQYF.